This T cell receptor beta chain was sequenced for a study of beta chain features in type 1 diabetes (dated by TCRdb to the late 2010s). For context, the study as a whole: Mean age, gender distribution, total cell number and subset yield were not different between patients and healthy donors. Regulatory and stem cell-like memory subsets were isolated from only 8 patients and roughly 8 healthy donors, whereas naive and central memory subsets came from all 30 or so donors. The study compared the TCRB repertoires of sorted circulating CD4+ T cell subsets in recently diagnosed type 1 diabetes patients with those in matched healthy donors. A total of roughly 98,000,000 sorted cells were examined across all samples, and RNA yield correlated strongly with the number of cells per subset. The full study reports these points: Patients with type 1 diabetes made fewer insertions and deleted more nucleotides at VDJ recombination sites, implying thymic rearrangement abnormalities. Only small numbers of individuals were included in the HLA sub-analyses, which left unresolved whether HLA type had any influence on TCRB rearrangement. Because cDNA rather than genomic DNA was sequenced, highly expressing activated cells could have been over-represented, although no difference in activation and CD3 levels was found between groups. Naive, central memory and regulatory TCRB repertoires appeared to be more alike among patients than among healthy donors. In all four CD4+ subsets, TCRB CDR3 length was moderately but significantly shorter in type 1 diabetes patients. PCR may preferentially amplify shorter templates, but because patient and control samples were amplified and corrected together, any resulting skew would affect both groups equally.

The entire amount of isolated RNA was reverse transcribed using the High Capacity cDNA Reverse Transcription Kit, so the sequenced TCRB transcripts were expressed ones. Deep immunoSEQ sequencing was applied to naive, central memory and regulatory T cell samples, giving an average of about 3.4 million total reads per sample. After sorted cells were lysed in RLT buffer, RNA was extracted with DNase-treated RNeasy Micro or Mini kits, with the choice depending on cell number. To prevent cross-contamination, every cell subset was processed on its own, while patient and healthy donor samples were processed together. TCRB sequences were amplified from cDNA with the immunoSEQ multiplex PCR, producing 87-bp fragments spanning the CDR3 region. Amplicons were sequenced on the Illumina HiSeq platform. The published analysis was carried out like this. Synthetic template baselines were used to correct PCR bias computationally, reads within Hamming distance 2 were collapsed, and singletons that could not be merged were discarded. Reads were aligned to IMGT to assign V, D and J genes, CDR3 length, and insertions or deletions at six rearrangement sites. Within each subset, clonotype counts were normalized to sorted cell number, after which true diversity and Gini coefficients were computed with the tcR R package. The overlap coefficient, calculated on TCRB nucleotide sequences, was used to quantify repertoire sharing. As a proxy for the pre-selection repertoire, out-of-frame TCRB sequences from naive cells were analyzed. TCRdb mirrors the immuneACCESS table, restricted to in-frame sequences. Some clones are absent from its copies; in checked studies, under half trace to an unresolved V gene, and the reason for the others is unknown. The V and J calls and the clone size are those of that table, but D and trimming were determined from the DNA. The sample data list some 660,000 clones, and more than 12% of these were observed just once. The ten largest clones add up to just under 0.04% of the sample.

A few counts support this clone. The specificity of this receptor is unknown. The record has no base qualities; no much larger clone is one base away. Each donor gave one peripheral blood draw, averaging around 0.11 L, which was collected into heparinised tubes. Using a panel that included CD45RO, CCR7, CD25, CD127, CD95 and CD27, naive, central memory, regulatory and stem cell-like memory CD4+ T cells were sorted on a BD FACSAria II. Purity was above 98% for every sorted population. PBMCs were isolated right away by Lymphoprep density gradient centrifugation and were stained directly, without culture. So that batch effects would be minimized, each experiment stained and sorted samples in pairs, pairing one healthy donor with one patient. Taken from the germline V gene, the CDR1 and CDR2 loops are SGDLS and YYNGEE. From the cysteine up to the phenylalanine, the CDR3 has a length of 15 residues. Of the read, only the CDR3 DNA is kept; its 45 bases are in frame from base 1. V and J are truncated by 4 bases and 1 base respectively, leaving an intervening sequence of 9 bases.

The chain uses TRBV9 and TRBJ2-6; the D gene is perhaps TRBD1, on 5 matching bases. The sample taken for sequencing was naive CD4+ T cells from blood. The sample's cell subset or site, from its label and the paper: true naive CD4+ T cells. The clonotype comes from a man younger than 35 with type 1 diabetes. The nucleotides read TGTGCCAGCAGCCACCAGGGATCTGGGGCCAACGTCCTGACTTTC. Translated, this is CASSHQGSGANVLTF.